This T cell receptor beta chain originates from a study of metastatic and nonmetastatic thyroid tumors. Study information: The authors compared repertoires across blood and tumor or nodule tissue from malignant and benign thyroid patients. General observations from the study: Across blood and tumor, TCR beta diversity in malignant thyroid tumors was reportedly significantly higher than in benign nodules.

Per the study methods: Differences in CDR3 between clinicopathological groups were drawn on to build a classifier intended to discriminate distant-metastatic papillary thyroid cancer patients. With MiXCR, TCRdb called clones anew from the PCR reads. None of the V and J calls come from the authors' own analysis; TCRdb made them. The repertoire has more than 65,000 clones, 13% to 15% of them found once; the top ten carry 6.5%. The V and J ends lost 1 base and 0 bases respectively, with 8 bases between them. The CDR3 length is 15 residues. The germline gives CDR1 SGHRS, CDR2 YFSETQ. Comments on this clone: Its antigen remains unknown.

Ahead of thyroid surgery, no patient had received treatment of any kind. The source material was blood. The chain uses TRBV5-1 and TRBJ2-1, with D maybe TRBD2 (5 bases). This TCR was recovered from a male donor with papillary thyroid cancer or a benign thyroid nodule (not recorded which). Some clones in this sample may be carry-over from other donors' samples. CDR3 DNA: TGCGCCAGCAGCTTGAGGCGGGCCTCCTACAATGAGCAGTTCTTC. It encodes CASSLRRASYNEQFF. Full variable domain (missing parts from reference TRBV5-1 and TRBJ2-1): KAGVTQTPRYLIKTRGQQVTLSCSPISGHRSVSWYQQTPGQGLQFLFEYFSETQRNKGNFPGRFSGRQFSNSRSEMNVSTLELGDSALYLCASSLRRASYNEQFFGPGTRLTVL.